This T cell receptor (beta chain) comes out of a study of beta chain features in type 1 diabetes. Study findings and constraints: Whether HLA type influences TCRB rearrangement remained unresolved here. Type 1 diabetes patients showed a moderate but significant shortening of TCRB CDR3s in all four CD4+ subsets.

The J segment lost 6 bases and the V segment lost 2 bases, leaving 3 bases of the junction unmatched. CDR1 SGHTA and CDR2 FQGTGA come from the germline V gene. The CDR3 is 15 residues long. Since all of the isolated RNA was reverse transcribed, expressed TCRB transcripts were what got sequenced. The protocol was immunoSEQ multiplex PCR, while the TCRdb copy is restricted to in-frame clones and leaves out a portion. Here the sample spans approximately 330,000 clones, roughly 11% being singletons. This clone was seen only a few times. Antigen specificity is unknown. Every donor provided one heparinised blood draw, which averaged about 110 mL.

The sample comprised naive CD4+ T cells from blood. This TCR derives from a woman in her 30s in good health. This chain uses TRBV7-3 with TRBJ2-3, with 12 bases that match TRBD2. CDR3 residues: CASSLLAGGLDTQYF. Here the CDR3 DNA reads TGTGCCAGCAGCTTACTAGCGGGAGGGCTGGATACGCAGTATTTT.